This TCR beta chain was retrieved from a study of early stage breast cancer tumors. In germline, CDR1 is SGDLS, CDR2 YYNGEE. The CDR3 covers 14 residues. The ends were cut back, 4 bases at V and 7 bases at J, with 16 bases in the middle. The protocol was immunoSEQ multiplex PCR, while the TCRdb copy is restricted to in-frame clones and leaves out a portion. This sample has tens of thousands of clones; around 68% occur once, and the top ten carry less than 7.5%. In this sample, this clone turned up once. This receptor was identified in a person between 55 and 70 years old with breast cancer. This sequence joins TRBV9 and TRBJ2-3, with D possibly TRBD1 on 5 matching bases. The sequenced material came from blood. CDR3 amino acids: CASSLTQGVNTQYF. As DNA, the CDR3 is TGTGCCAGCAGCCTCACCCAAGGGGTGAATACGCAGTATTTT.